This T cell receptor (beta chain) is from a study of blood T cell repertoires in COVID-19. Study in general: PBMCs, B-cell-depleted T cells, or T cells were the source of the cDNA or gDNA that made up the material.

Trimming took 11 bases from V and 6 from J, leaving 25 bases between them. Germline CDR1 and CDR2: ENHRY and SYGVKD. This CDR3 is 15 amino acids long. Study processing details: Nucleated cell number was recorded as an estimate derived from reference gene primer amplification. The method was immunoSEQ multiplex PCR; TCRdb's version includes in-frame clones alone and lacks a portion of them. From that table come the V and J calls and clone size; the DNA was used to work out D and trimming. The repertoire holds approximately 300,000 clones, with around 86% as singletons. Across about two dozen US areas, participants ranged in age from roughly 18 to 95 years. Clinical history as reported by participants underpinned cohort assignment.

The V and J genes are TRBV10-3 and TRBJ1-2; TRBD1 is a possible D gene (6 bases). The sample was PBMCs or T cells enriched from blood (not recorded which). The receptor was isolated from a woman aged 18-35 years who had recovered from COVID-19. CDR3 loop: CAANEDSNRWDGYTF. In DNA form, the CDR3 reads TGTGCCGCGAACGAGGACAGTAACCGATGGGATGGCTACACCTTC.